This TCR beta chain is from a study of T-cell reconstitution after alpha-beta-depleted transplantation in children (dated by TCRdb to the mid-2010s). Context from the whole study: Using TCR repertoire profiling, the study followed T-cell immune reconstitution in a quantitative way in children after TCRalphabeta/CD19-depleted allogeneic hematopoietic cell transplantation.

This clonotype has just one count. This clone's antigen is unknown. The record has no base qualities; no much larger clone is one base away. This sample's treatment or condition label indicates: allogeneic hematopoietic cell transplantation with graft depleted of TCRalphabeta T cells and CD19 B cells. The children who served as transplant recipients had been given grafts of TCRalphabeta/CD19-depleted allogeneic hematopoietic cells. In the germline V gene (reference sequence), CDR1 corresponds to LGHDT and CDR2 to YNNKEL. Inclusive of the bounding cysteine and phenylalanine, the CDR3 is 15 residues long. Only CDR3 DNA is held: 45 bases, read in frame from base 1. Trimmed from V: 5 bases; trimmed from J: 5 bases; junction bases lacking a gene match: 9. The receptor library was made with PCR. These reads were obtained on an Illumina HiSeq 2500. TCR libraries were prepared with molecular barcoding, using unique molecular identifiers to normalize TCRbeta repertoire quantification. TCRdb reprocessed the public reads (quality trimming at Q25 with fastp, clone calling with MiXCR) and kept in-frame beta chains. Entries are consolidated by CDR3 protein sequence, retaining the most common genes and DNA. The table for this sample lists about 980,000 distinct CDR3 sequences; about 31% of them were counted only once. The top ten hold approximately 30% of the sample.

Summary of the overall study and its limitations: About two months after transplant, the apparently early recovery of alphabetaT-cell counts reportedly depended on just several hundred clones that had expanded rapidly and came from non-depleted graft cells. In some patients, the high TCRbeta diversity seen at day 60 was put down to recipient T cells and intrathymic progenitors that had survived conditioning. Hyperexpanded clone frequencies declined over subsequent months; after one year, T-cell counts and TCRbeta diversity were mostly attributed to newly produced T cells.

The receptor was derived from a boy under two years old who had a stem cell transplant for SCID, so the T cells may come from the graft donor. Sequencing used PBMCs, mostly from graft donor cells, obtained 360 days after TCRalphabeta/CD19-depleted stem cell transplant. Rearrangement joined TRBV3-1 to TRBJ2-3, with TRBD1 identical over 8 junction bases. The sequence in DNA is TGTGCCAGCAGCACCCGACAGGGGCTGGGAGATACGCAGTATTTT. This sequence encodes CASSTRQGLGDTQYF.